The present T cell receptor (beta chain) was sequenced within a study of cytomegalovirus exposure and HLA in healthy donors. The PCR had 60 Vbeta and 13 Jbeta primers. Some clones are missing from TCRdb's copy, which holds only in-frame ones; the method was immunoSEQ multiplex PCR. Its listing shows tens of thousands of clones. Looked up from germline, CDR1 is MDHEN and CDR2 is SYDVKM. This CDR3 is 15 amino acids long. The V end lost 2 bases, the J end lost 8 bases, and 16 bases lay between the germline ends. Study results and caveats: The presence/absence work took it that sequencing depth was about the same across donors. By a later analysis, the bulk of CMV-associated TCR beta chains appeared HLA-restricted. Earlier analysis looked at TCR beta V segments, and most were productive about 87% or about 30% of the time.

Of note for this clone: Its specificity is not known.

Donors showed nominal health when sampled, although they likely had unrecorded immune exposures. The genes are TRBV28 and TRBJ2-1; TRBD2 is a possible D gene (5 bases). This clonotype was obtained from a woman younger than 35 in good health and CMV-seronegative. The specimen was PBMCs. The CDR3 DNA is TGTGCCAGCAGTTTAGCCCCGGGAACTACTCATGAGCAGTTCTTC. This translates into CASSLAPGTTHEQFF.